This T cell receptor beta chain was documented in a study of beta chain features in type 1 diabetes. At the level of the study: In age, gender and cell yields, patients were similar to healthy donors.

General study points: Moderately but significantly shorter TCRB CDR3s were found in Type 1 diabetes patients in all four CD4+ subsets.

Details on this clone: What it recognizes is unknown.

The whole isolated RNA underwent reverse transcription, so sequencing captured expressed TCRB transcripts. Profiling relied on immunoSEQ multiplex PCR, and the TCRdb table lists in-frame clones only, not all of them. Of some 190,000 clones detected, approximately 8.1% appear once; the ten largest clones hold approximately 0.85%. Sequencing was carried out using central memory CD4+ T cells from blood. The source of this sequence is a woman aged 35 to 49 with type 1 diabetes.

The CDR3 loop is CASSLDRSTEQYF. DNA for the CDR3: TGTGCCAGCAGCTTAGACAGGAGTACCGAGCAGTACTTC. This chain joins TRBV7-3 and TRBJ2-7; TRBD1 is a possible D gene (6 bases). Looked up from germline, CDR1 is SGHTA and CDR2 is FQGTGA. The CDR3 spans 13 residues. The V gene lost 2 bases and the J gene lost 6 bases, with 11 bases spanning the gap.